The clone carrying this T cell receptor beta chain was recorded a few times. Its antigen remains unknown. This CDR3 region has 15 residues. CDR1 and CDR2 (germline): SNHLY, FYNNEI. V trimming: 7 bases; J trimming: 8 bases; junction bases outside the gene matches: 10. The study excluded patients with uncontrolled infection, other autoimmune disease, pregnancy or lactation. The sample is drawn from a study of T cells in Graves' hyperthyroidism and ophthalmopathy. Study-wide findings and caveats: Ophthalmopathy was identified by the model a median about 6.8 months ahead of onset. Most clonotypes expanded in thyroid above 0.001 were likewise present in blood. From stable hyperthyroidism, ophthalmopathy was separated by a 13 V-J model.

Regions amplified from RNA transcripts were the TCR beta CDR3 regions. A first-round RT-PCR of the TCR CDR3 used the HTBI primer set. One entry per CDR3 protein, called by TCRdb with MiXCR from the multiplex PCR reads. The sample has fewer than 700,000 distinct CDR3 sequences, 15% to 20% seen once. Source material: blood. The clonotype was recovered from a woman under 30 with Graves' ophthalmopathy. The chain has TRBV2 and TRBJ2-1; 11 bases fit TRBD2. The CDR3 loop is CASKPFSGRGDEQFF. CDR3 nucleotide sequence: TGTGCCAGCAAACCATTTAGCGGGAGGGGGGATGAGCAGTTCTTC.